Shown below are 9 T cell receptor beta chains from a single sample sequenced in a study of blood T cell repertoires in COVID-19. Measured with immunoSEQ multiplex PCR; TCRdb has only the in-frame clones, and not every one. Of some 140,000 clones detected, around 83% appear once; the ten largest clones hold 9.5% to 13%. The material sequenced was peripheral blood. These receptors were taken from an older woman with COVID-19, enrolled during active disease.

The chain recombines TRBV19 with TRBJ1-3, with D perhaps TRBD1 (6 bases). CDR3 length equals 14 residues. V lost 5 bases and J 4 bases, leaving 12 bases between the germline ends. The germline V gene encodes CDR1 LNHDA and CDR2 SQIVND (reference sequence). The CDR3 region is CASSVTGTGNTIYF. The CDR3, as DNA: TGTGCCAGTAGTGTGACAGGTACCGGAAACACCATATATTTT.

V gene TRBV2 combines with J gene TRBJ2-5; a weak D match, TRBD1 (5 bases). Germline CDR1 and CDR2: SNHLY and FYNNEI. The CDR3 spans 13 residues. Trimming left V 4 bases short and J 4 bases short, with 10 bases between. The CDR3 loop is CASSAQGRETQYF. Written as DNA, the CDR3 is TGTGCCAGCAGTGCGCAGGGTCGAGAGACCCAGTACTTC. The whole variable domain, remainder taken from reference TRBV2 and TRBJ2-5, is EPEVTQTPSHQVTQMGQEVILRCVPISNHLYFYWYRQILGQKVEFLVSFYNNEISEKSEIFDDQFSVERPDGSNFTLKIRSTKLEDSAMYFCASSAQGRETQYFGPGTRLLVL.

This clone came up once. V gene TRBV6-1 combines with J gene TRBJ2-7; no clear D gene. Deletions cut 3 bases from V and 4 bases from J, with 4 bases between. The germline CDR1 and CDR2 sequences are MNHNS and SASEGT. The CDR3 contains 11 residues. CDR3 sequence (DNA): TGTGCCAGCAGTGATAGTTACGAGCAGTACGTC. Protein product: CASSDSYEQYV.

The chain couples TRBV15 to TRBJ2-1, with TRBD2 matching 10 bases. The V gene's germline CDR1 is LNHNV and CDR2 YYDKDF (reference sequence). The CDR3 is 12 amino acids. V dropped 8 bases and J dropped 7; count of bases not matched to a gene: 2. The CDR3 region is CATRGLANEQFF. For the CDR3, the DNA is TGTGCCACCCGGGGACTAGCGAATGAGCAGTTCTTC.

V is TRBV18 and J is TRBJ1-1; D remains ambiguous. CDR3 size: 14 residues. Per the germline V gene, CDR1 is KGHSH and CDR2 is LQKENI. Trimming removed 0 bases from V and 0 bases from J, with 5 bases in between. The CDR3 coding sequence is TGTGCCAGCTCACCACCAGCCCTGAACACTGAAGCTTTCTTT. Amino acid sequence: CASSPPALNTEAFF.

This clone was picked up one time. The chain is built from TRBV11-3 and TRBJ1-1, with 7 bases that match TRBD1. Germline lookup yields CDR1 SGHNT and CDR2 YENEEA. This CDR3 has 14 amino acids. Unmatched junction bases numbered 2, after V lost 3 bases and J lost 1 base. CDR3 residues: CASSFSGGNTEAFF. The CDR3 coding sequence is TGTGCCAGCAGCTTTTCAGGGGGGAACACTGAAGCTTTCTTT.

In regard to this clone: The sample holds other DNA sequences that translate to the same CDR3. The chain recombines TRBV11-3 with TRBJ1-2; D unclear. With 1 base removed from V and 8 bases from J, the gap between germline ends came to 11 bases. Germline CDR1 and CDR2: SGHNT and YENEEA. This CDR3 contains 13 residues. CDR3 coding DNA: TGTGCCAGCAGCTTAGTATCGGGTGTCGGCTACACCTTC. It yields the protein CASSLVSGVGYTF. The whole variable domain, filled in from reference TRBV11-3 and TRBJ1-2, reads EAGVVQSPRYKIIEKKQPVAFWCNPISGHNTLYWYLQNLGQGPELLIRYENEEAVDDSQLPKDRFSAERLKGVDSTLKIQPAELGDSAVYLCASSLVSGVGYTFGSGTRLTVV.

V gene TRBV9 combines with J gene TRBJ1-2, with 9 bases identical to TRBD1. This CDR3 is 14 amino acids long. Germline V gene lookup returns CDR1 SGDLS and CDR2 YYNGEE. The J segment lost 6 bases and the V segment lost 4 bases, leaving 7 bases of the junction unmatched. CDR3 in amino acids: CASSKRGQGDGYTF. CDR3 in DNA: TGTGCCAGCAGCAAGAGGGGACAGGGAGATGGCTACACCTTC.

The chain employs TRBV6-5 and TRBJ2-7; perhaps TRBD2 as D (6 bases). Germline assignment: CDR1 MNHEY and CDR2 SVGAGI. This CDR3 region has 13 residues. Trimming left V 10 bases short and J 0 bases short, with 13 bases between. DNA of the CDR3: TGTGCCATCCGACGGGGGAGCTCCTACGAGCAGTACGTC. It translates to CAIRRGSSYEQYV.